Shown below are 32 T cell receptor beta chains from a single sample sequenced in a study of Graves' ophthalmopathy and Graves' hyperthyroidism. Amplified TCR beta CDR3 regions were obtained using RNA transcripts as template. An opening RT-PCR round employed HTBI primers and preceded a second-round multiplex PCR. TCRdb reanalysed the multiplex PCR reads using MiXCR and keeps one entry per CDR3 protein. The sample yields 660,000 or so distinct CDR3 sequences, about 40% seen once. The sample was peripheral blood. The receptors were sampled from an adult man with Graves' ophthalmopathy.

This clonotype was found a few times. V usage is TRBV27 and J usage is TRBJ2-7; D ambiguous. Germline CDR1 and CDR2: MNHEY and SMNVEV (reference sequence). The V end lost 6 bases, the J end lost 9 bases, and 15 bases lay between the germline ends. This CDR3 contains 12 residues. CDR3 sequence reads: CASSPVGSGQYF. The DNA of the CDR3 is TGTGCCAGCAGCCCCGTCGGGTCGGGGCAGTACTTC.

CDR3 residues: CASSESSSHRRPDRVNEQYF. In DNA form, the CDR3 reads TGTGCCAGCAGCGAATCCTCATCTCACCGCCGCCCGGACAGGGTAAACGAGCAGTACTTC. The chain joins TRBV7-9 to TRBJ2-7, with 8 bases fitting TRBD1. The ends lost 5 bases at V and 5 bases at J; junction bases unmatched: 26. There are 20 residues in the CDR3. The germline V gene encodes CDR1 SEHNR and CDR2 FQNEAQ (reference sequence).

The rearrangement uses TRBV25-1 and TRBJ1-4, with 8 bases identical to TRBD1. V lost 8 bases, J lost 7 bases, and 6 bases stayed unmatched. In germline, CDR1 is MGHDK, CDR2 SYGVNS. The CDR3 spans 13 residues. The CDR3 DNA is TGTGCCAGCTATGACAGGGGCGGTGAAAAACTGTTTTTT. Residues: CASYDRGGEKLFF.

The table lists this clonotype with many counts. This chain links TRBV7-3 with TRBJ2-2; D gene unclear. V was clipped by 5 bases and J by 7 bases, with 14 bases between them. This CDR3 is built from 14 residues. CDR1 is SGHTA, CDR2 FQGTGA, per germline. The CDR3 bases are TGTGCCAGCAGCCGCGGACCGGGCAGCGGGGAGCTGTTTTTT. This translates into CASSRGPGSGELFF.

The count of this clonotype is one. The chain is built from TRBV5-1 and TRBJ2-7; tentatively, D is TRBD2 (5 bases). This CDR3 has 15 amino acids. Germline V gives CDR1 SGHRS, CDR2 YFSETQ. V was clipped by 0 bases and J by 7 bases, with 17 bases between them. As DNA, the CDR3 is TGCGCCAGCAGCTTGGACAATTGGAACCCGGGAGAGCAGTACTTC. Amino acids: CASSLDNWNPGEQYF.

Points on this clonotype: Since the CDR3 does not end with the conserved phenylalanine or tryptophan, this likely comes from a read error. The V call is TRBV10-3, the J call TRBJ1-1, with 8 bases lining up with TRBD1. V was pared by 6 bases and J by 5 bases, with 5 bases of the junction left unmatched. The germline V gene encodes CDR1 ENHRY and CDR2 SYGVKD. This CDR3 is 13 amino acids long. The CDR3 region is CAIRTGEETEAFL. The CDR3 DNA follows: TGTGCCATCAGGACAGGGGAGGAGACTGAAGCTTTCCTT.

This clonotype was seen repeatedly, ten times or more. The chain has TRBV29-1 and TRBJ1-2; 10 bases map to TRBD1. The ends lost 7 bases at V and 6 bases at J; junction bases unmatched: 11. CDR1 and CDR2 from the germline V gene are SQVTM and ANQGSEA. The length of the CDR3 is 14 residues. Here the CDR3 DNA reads TGCAGCGCAACCGGGACAGGGGCCCGTGATGGCTACACCTTC. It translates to CSATGTGARDGYTF.

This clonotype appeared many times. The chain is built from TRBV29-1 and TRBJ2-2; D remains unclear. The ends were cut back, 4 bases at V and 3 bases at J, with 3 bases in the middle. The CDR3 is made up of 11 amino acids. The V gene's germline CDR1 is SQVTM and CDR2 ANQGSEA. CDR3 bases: TGCAGCGTTGGGGACACCGGGGAGCTGTTTTTT. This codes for CSVGDTGELFF.

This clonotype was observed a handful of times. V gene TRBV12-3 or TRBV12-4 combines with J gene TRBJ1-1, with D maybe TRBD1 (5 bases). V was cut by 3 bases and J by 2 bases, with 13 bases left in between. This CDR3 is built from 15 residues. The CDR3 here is CASSFMERGNTEAFF. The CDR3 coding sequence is TGTGCCAGCAGTTTTATGGAGAGGGGTAACACTGAAGCTTTCTTT.

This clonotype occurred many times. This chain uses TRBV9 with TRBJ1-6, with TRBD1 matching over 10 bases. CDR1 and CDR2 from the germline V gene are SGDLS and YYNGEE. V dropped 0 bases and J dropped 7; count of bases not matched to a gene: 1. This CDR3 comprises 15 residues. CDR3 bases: TGTGCCAGCAGCGTAGGGACAGGGGGGAATTCACCCCTCCACTTT. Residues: CASSVGTGGNSPLHF. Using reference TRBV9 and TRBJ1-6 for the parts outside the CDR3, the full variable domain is DSGVTQTPKHLITATGQRVTLRCSPRSGDLSVYWYQQSLDQGLQFLIQYYNGEERAKGNILERFSAQQFPDLHSELNLSSLELGDSALYFCASSVGTGGNSPLHFGNGTRLTVT.

CDR3 nucleotides: TGTGCCAGCACCATGGCGGGGGCAAGTCAGCCCCAGCATTTT. Amino acid sequence: CASTMAGASQPQHF. The genes are TRBV28 and TRBJ1-5; maybe TRBD1 (6 bases). Germline V CDR1 and CDR2: MDHEN, SYDVKM. Trimming took 7 bases from V and 6 from J, leaving 16 bases between them. The CDR3 covers 14 residues.

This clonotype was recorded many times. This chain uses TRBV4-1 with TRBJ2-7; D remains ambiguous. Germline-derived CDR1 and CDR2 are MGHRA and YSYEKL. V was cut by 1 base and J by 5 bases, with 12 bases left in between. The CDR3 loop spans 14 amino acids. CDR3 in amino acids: CASSQAARFHEQYF. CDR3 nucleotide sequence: TGCGCCAGCAGCCAAGCGGCACGGTTCCACGAGCAGTACTTC.

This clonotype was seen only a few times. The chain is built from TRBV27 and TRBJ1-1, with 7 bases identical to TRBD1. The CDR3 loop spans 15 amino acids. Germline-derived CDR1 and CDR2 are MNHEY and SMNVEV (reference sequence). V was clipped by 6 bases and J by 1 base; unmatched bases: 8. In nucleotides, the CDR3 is TGTGCCAGCAGAACCTGGGACAGTTCGAACACTGAAGCTTTCTTT. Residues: CASRTWDSSNTEAFF.

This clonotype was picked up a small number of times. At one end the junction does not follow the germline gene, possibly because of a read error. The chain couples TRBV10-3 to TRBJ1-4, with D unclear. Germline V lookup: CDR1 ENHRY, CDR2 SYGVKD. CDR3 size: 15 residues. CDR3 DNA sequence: TGTGCCAGCAGTTATTTGGAAACAACTAATGAAAAACTGTTTTTT. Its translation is CASSYLETTNEKLFF.

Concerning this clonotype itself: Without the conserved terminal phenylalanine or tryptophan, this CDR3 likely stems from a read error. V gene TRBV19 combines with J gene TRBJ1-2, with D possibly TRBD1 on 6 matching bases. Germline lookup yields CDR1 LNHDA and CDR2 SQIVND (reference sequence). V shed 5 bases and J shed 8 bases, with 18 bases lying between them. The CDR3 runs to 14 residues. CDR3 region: CASSLTAGGPGYTL. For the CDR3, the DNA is TGTGCCAGTAGTCTTACGGCTGGGGGGCCGGGCTACACCCTC.

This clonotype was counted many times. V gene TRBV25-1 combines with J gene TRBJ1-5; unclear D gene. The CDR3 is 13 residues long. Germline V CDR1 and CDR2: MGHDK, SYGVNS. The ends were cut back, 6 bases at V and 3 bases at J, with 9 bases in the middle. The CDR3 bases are TGTGCCAGCAGCGGGCAGATCAATCAGCCCCAGCATTTT. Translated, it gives CASSGQINQPQHF.

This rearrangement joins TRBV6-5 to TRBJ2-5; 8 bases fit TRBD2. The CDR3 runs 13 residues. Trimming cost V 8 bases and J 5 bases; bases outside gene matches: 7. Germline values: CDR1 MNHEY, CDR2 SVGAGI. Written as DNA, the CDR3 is TGTGCCAGCTTTACGGGAGGGGGGGAGACCCAGTACTTC. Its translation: CASFTGGGETQYF.

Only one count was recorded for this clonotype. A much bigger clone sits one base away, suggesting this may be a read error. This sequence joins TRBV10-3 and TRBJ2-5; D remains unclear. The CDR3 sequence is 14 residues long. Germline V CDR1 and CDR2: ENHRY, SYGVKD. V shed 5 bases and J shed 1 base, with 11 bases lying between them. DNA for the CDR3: TGTGCCATCAGTTCCACGCCCACCCAAGAGACCCAGTACTTC. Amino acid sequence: CAISSTPTQETQYF.

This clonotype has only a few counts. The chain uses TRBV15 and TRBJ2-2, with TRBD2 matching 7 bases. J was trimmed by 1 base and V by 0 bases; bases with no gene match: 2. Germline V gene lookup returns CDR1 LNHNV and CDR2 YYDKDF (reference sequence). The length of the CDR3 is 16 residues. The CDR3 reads CATSRELALNTGELFF. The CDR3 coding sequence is TGTGCCACCAGCAGAGAACTAGCGCTGAACACCGGGGAGCTGTTTTTT.

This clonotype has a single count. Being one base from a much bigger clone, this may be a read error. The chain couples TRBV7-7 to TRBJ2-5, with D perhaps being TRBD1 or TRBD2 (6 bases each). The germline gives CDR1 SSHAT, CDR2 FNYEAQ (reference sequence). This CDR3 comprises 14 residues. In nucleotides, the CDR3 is TGTACCAGCAGCCCCCTAGGGGGGCAAGAGACCCAGTACTTC. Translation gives CTSSPLGGQETQYF.

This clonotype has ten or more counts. CDR3 protein: CASSQSSRGGGGVYGYTF. CDR3 in DNA: TGCGCCAGCAGCCAGTCCAGCCGTGGAGGGGGGGGAGTGTATGGCTACACCTTC. The chain employs TRBV4-1 and TRBJ1-2; TRBD1 might be the D (6 bases). The germline gives CDR1 MGHRA, CDR2 YSYEKL. The CDR3 spans 18 residues. Trimming took 3 bases from V and 5 from J, leaving 25 bases between them.

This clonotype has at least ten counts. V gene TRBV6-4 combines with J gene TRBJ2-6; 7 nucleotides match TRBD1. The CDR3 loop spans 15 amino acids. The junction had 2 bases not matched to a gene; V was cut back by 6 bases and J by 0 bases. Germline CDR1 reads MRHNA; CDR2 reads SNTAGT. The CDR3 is CASSRDSSGANVLTF. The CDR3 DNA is TGTGCCAGCAGCCGGGACAGCTCTGGGGCCAACGTCCTGACTTTC.

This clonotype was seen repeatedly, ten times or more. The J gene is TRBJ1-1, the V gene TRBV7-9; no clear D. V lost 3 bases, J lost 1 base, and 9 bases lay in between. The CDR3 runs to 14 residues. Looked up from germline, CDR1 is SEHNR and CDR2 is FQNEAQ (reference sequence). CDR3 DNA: TGTGCCAGCAGCTTCGCCCAAGGGAACACTGAAGCTTTCTTT. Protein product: CASSFAQGNTEAFF.

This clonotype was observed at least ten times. DNA for the CDR3: TGTGCCACGAGGTCAGGGGCAGTTCCTTCCTACGAGCAGTACTTC. It yields the protein CATRSGAVPSYEQYF. V is TRBV19 and J is TRBJ2-7, with D possibly matching TRBD1 (6 bases). Germline assignment: CDR1 LNHDA and CDR2 SQIVND (reference sequence). This CDR3 is built from 15 residues. Trimming stripped 10 bases from V and 1 base from J, with 20 bases between.

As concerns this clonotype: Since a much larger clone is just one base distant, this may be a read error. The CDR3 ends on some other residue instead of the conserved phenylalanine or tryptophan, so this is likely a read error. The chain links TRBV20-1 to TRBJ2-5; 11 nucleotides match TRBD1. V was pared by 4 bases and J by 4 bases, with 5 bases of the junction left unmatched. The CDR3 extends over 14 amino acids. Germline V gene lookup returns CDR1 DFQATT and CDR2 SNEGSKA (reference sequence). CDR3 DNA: TGCAGTGCTAAACCGGGACAGGGGGGAGAGACCCAGTACCTC. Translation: CSAKPGQGGETQYL.

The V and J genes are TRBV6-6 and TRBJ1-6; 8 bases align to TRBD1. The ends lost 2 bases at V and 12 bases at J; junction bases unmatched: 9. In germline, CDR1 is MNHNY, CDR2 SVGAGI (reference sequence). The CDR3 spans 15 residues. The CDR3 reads CASSYLDRGIEPLHF. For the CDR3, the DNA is TGTGCCAGCAGTTACCTTGACAGGGGTATTGAACCCCTCCACTTT.

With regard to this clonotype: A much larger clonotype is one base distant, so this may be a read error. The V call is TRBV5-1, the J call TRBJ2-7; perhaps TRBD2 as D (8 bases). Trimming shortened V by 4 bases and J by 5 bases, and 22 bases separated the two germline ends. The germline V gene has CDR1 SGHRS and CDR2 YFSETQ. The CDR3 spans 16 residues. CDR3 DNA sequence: TGCGCCAGCAGCCCACGGACTAGCAGGGGGATAAACGAGCAGTACTTC. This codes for CASSPRTSRGINEQYF.

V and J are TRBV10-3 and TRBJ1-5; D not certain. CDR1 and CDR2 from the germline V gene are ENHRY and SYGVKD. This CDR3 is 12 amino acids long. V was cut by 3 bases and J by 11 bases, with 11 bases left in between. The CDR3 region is CAISDRTSAQHF. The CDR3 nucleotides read TGTGCCATCAGTGATAGAACGTCCGCCCAGCATTTT.

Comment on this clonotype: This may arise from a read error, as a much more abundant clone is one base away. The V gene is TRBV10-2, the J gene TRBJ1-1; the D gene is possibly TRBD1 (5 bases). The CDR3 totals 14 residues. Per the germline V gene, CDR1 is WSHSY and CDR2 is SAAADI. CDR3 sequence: CASSPGRRHTEAFF. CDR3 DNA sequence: TGTGCCAGCAGTCCGGGACGGAGGCATACTGAAGCTTTCTTT.

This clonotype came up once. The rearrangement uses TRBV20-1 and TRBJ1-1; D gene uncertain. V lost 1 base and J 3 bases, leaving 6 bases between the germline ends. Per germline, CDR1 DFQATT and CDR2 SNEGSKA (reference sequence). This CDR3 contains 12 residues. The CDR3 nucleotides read TGCAGTGCTAGAGCCCAGGACACTGAAGCTTTCTTT. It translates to CSARAQDTEAFF.

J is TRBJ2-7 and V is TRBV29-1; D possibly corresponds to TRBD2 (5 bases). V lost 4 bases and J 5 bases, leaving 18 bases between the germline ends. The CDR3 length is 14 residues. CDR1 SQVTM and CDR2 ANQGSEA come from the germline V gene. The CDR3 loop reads CSVASGMVFHEQYF. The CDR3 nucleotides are TGCAGCGTTGCGTCGGGGATGGTCTTCCACGAGCAGTACTTC.

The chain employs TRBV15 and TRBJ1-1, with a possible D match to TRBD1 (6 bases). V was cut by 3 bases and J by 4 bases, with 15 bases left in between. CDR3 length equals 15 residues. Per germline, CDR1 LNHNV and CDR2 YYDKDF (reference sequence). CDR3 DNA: TGTGCCACCAGCAGTTTCAGGACAGCCGGCACTGAAGCTTTCTTT. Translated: CATSSFRTAGTEAFF. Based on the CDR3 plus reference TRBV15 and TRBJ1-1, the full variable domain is DAMVIQNPRYQVTQFGKPVTLSCSQTLNHNVMYWYQQKSSQAPKLLFHYYDKDFNNEADTPDNFQSRRPNTSFCFLDIRSPGLGDTAMYLCATSSFRTAGTEAFFGQGTRLTVV.